This T cell receptor beta chain was captured by sequencing in a study of T cell repertoires in cytomegalovirus infection. With respect to this clonotype: Antigen specificity is unknown.

TCRdb re-analysed the reads in MiXCR, keeping a single row per CDR3 protein. The sample holds some 940,000 distinct CDR3 sequences, around 29% seen once. The source of this sequence is a human donor in good health (CMV status not recorded). Some clones in this sample may be carry-over from other donors' samples. The source was cultured CD8+ T cells from PBMCs, collected from culture after CMV antigen stimulation.

Written as DNA, the CDR3 is TGTGCCAGCAGCCTTAGCGGGGGGGGCATTAATGAGCAGTTCTTC. Translated, it gives CASSLSGGGINEQFF. The V gene is TRBV7-6, the J gene TRBJ2-1, with 11 bases that match TRBD2. The CDR3 contains 15 residues. V lost 5 bases, J lost 7 bases, and 7 bases stayed unmatched. Germline V CDR1 and CDR2: SGHVS, FNYEAQ.